The rows below give T cell receptor beta chains drawn from one sample of a study of blood T cell repertoires in COVID-19. Generated by immunoSEQ multiplex PCR, the TCRdb table keeps only in-frame clones and is missing some. The sample holds about 260,000 clones, 85% to 90% seen once. The sequenced sample was peripheral blood. These receptor sequences come from a man aged 18 to 30 with active or convalescent COVID-19. CDR3s include the opening cysteine and the closing phenylalanine or tryptophan.

TRBJ1-2 | TRBV2 | CASSSSYGYTF
TRBJ1-5 | TRBV14 | CASSLAGTGPQHF
TRBJ2-7 | TRBV6-5 | CASSSSHRGSSYEQYF
TRBJ2-7 | TRBV6-5 | CASSYSEGYEQYF
TRBJ1-2 | TRBV7-9 | CASSLSGTGESYGYTF
TRBJ2-3 | TRBV7-2 | CASSLRVAGTDTQYF
TRBJ2-5 | TRBV9 | CASGPELLETQYF
TRBJ2-2 | TRBV30 | CAWNFFRGTGELFF
TRBJ2-6 | TRBV5-4 | CASSYFLSGANVLTF
TRBJ2-7 | TRBV5-4 | CASSFSVSSGGYEQYF
TRBJ1-4 | TRBV5-1 | CASSLGNTGVEEKLFF